Presented here are 14 T cell receptor beta chains from one specimen sequenced in a study of Ad26.COV2.S vaccination and SARS-CoV-2 variants (dated by TCRdb to the early 2020s). The sample's treatment or condition label, decoded: over 15 received Ad26.COV2.S at low or high dose, single or two shots; several received placebo; per-sample allocation not given. For vaccine and placebo recipients, repertoires were sequenced using samples collected on day 63 after the first injection. The library relied on the immunoSEQ multiplex PCR assay. TCRdb obtained this table from immuneACCESS and retained in-frame rearrangements with V and J assigned. These tables miss some clones; where compared with another copy, unresolved V genes account for less than half of the shortfall, and the remainder is unexplained. The sample contains roughly 300,000 clones, about 88% of them found a single time. The top ten clonotypes cover approximately 11% of the sample.

This material consisted of peripheral blood, taken in a trial of Ad26.COV2.S vaccine versus placebo. Receptors were obtained from a person between 18 and 60 years old who received the Ad26.COV2.S COVID-19 vaccine or a placebo.

This clone was found a few times. The chain recombines TRBV6-2 or TRBV6-3 with TRBJ1-5; D gene unclear. The V end was cut by 5 bases, the J end by 0 bases, with 17 bases between. Germline V CDR1 and CDR2: MNHEY, SVGEGT. The CDR3 covers 17 residues. CDR3 sequence: CASSPYMTENSNQPQHF. The CDR3 nucleotides are TGTGCCAGCAGTCCCTATATGACGGAAAATAGCAATCAGCCCCAGCATTTT.

CDR3 loop: CASSQVSGANVLTF. The CDR3 DNA sequence: TGCGCCAGCAGCCAGGTCTCTGGGGCCAACGTCCTGACTTTC. The chain joins TRBV4-1 to TRBJ2-6; D call uncertain. Germline V gene sequence: CDR1 MGHRA, CDR2 YSYEKL. The CDR3 runs to 14 residues. V was clipped by 3 bases and J by 0 bases, with 3 bases between them.

In DNA, the CDR3 is TGTGCCAGCAGCTTAGCCCCAGGGGATCAGCCCCAGCATTTT. Protein: CASSLAPGDQPQHF. This chain connects TRBV7-8 to TRBJ1-5; TRBD1 is a possible D gene (6 bases). The germline V and J ends were trimmed by 0 bases and 5 bases, with 8 bases remaining between them. This CDR3 has 14 amino acids. The germline CDR1 and CDR2 sequences are SGHVS and FQNEAQ.

The chain has TRBV3-1 (or the pseudogene TRBV3-2) and TRBJ1-1; possible D gene TRBD1, 6 bases. V was clipped by 3 bases and J by 6 bases, with 14 bases between them. This CDR3 contains 14 residues. CDR1 is LGHDT, CDR2 YNNKEL, per germline (reference sequence). The CDR3 DNA follows: TGTGCCAGCAGCCATATTCGACAGGAAGCTGAAGCTTTCTTT. The encoded protein is CASSHIRQEAEAFF.

The chain recombines TRBV7-8 with TRBJ2-3; D possibly corresponds to TRBD2 (6 bases). The CDR3 runs 13 residues. Germline-derived CDR1 and CDR2 are SGHVS and FQNEAQ. Between the trimmed V and J ends, which lost 7 bases and 1 base, there was a span of 9 bases. The CDR3 DNA reads TGTGCCAGCAAGCCGGGGGGCACAGATACGCAGTATTTT. Protein sequence: CASKPGGTDTQYF.

The chain carries TRBV6-5 and TRBJ1-2, with D possibly being TRBD1 (5 bases). Germline V gene data show CDR1 as MNHEY and CDR2 as SVGAGI. The ends were cut back, 2 bases at V and 4 bases at J, with 17 bases in the middle. The CDR3 totals 16 residues. CDR3 loop: CASSYGTPGWGYGYTF. Written as DNA, the CDR3 is TGTGCCAGCAGTTACGGGACTCCCGGATGGGGCTATGGCTACACCTTC.

The chain recombines TRBV6-6 with TRBJ1-2; unclear D gene. CDR1 and CDR2 from the germline V gene are MNHNY and SVGAGI (reference sequence). Trimming removed 0 bases at V and 7 bases at J, with 9 bases between. This CDR3 spans 13 amino acids. This CDR3 reads CASSYSSGFGYTF. The CDR3, as DNA: TGTGCCAGCAGTTACTCGAGTGGCTTTGGCTACACCTTC.

The chain couples TRBV5-5 to TRBJ2-3, with D tentatively TRBD2 (5 bases). V was clipped by 4 bases and J by 6 bases, with 15 bases between them. From germline, CDR1 is SGHKS and CDR2 YYEKEE (reference sequence). This CDR3 is 14 amino acids long. Here the CDR3 reads CASSQQRAGDTQYF. The DNA of the CDR3 is TGTGCCAGCAGCCAACAGAGGGCAGGCGATACGCAGTATTTT. The entire variable domain, with the rest obtained from reference TRBV5-5 and TRBJ2-3, is as follows: DAGVTQSPTHLIKTRGQQVTLRCSPISGHKSVSWYQQVLGQGPQFIFQYYEKEERGRGNFPDRFSARQFPNYSSELNVNALLLGDSALYLCASSQQRAGDTQYFGPGTRLTVL.

This clone was found a few times. V and J are TRBV19 and TRBJ1-3; D gene ambiguous. This CDR3 is 13 amino acids long. V was trimmed by 5 bases and J by 2 bases, leaving 7 bases between them. Per germline, CDR1 LNHDA and CDR2 SQIVND (reference sequence). CDR3 DNA: TGTGCCAGTAGTTCGGAGGCTGGAAACACCATATATTTT. This encodes CASSSEAGNTIYF.

The chain employs TRBV28 and TRBJ2-7; tentative D call: TRBD1 (6 bases). This CDR3 has 14 residues. The germline gives CDR1 MDHEN, CDR2 SYDVKM. Trimming left V 8 bases short and J 5 bases short, with 19 bases between. The CDR3 nucleotides read TGTGCCAGCGGATTTCGCACACAGGGTAACGAGCAGTACTTC. This encodes CASGFRTQGNEQYF.

The table lists this clone with a count of one. The chain recombines TRBV4-2 with TRBJ2-1; 10 nucleotides align to TRBD2. Germline trimming cut 0 bases from V and 7 bases from J; bases unmatched to any gene: 6. The CDR3 length is 16 residues. The germline V gene encodes CDR1 LGHNA and CDR2 YNFKEQ. The CDR3 nucleotides are TGTGCCAGCAGCCAAGAGCCTAGCGGGAGAGGGAATGAGCAGTTCTTC. It yields the protein CASSQEPSGRGNEQFF.

This clone appeared a few times. The gene calls are TRBV4-3 and TRBJ1-2, with D tentatively TRBD1 (6 bases). The germline gives CDR1 LGHNA, CDR2 YSLEER. V gave up 0 bases and J gave up 6 bases, with 17 bases separating them. The CDR3 contains 16 residues. CDR3 region: CASSQEQQGGRNGYTF. CDR3 DNA sequence: TGCGCCAGCAGCCAAGAGCAACAGGGAGGGAGGAATGGCTACACCTTC.

The chain employs TRBV12-3 or TRBV12-4 and TRBJ1-5, with D possibly matching TRBD1 (6 bases). This CDR3 region has 13 residues. V lost 9 bases to trimming and J lost 2 bases, with 11 bases between them. The CDR3 spells CASREGGNQPQHF. CDR3 DNA sequence: TGTGCCAGTCGCGAGGGGGGCAATCAGCCCCAGCATTTT.

To note about this clone: A junction end diverges from the germline sequence, so it may reflect a read error. The chain joins TRBV7-9 to TRBJ2-5; D is possibly TRBD2 (5 bases). This CDR3 has 15 amino acids. Germline V gene data show CDR1 as SEHNR and CDR2 as FQNEAQ (reference sequence). In DNA, the CDR3 is TGTGCCAGCAGCCGCGGACTCCAGTGGCAAGGGACCCAGTACTTC. It specifies CASSRGLQWQGTQYF.